These 14 T cell receptor beta chains were sequenced from one sample in a study of vaccination and CD4 T cells after COVID-19 (dated by TCRdb to between 2021 and 2022). The label giving this sample's treatment or condition can be read as: roughly nine-day PBMC culture with coronavirus spike peptide pools or control peptides (ViraFEST assay). Receptor amplification or capture employed PCR. The reads were generated on an Illumina iSeq 100. TCR sequencing of DNA from cultured CD4+ T cells used the Oncomine TCR Beta short-read assay at the Johns Hopkins FTIC core. In-frame beta chains were kept once TCRdb had trimmed the public reads at Q25 with fastp and called clones with MiXCR. Rows are combined by CDR3 protein, so each entry shows the most common genes and DNA. The table for this sample lists around 20,000 distinct CDR3 sequences; 40% to 50% of them were counted only once. Over 11% of the sample is in the top ten clones.

These receptors lack a known antigen. The material sequenced was CD4+ T cells from blood, cultured in vitro. The origin of the receptors is a human donor who had recovered from COVID-19.

In this sample, this clonotype turned up once. The V and J genes are TRBV10-3 and TRBJ2-1; D might be TRBD2 (5 bases). Deletions cut 4 bases from V and 9 bases from J, with 13 bases between. The CDR3 is made up of 13 amino acids. Germline V CDR1 and CDR2: ENHRY, SYGVKD. DNA of the CDR3: TGTGCCATCAGTGCAATCCAAGGGAGTGAGCAGTTCTTC. Translated: CAISAIQGSEQFF.

This clonotype has a handful of counts. This chain uses TRBV24-1 with TRBJ2-5; TRBD2 might be the D (7 bases). This CDR3 comprises 16 residues. Looked up from germline, CDR1 is KGHDR and CDR2 is SFDVKD. V was trimmed by 4 bases and J by 9 bases, leaving 23 bases between them. The CDR3 here is CATSETGLDRRQPQYF. The CDR3 nucleotides are TGTGCCACCAGTGAGACTGGACTAGACAGGCGTCAGCCCCAGTACTTC.

The rearrangement joins TRBV27 to TRBJ1-5, with TRBD1 as a possible D gene (5 bases). Germline V lookup: CDR1 MNHEY, CDR2 SMNVEV (reference sequence). The V and J ends lost 6 bases and 2 bases respectively, with 17 bases between them. The CDR3 contains 16 residues. CDR3 residues: CASRFTGVVGNQPQHF. The CDR3 DNA reads as TGTGCCAGCAGGTTTACAGGTGTCGTAGGCAATCAGCCCCAGCATTTT.

CDR3 nucleotides: TGTGCCAGCAGCTTGCCGGGACTCGACACCGGGGAGCTGTTTTTT. Its protein is CASSLPGLDTGELFF. The chain uses TRBV5-4 and TRBJ2-2; the D gene is possibly TRBD2 (6 bases). Trimming removed 1 base at V and 3 bases at J, with 10 bases between. From germline, CDR1 is SGHNT and CDR2 YYREEE (reference sequence). This CDR3 comprises 15 residues.

This chain uses TRBV15 with TRBJ1-5, with D possibly being TRBD1 (6 bases). The germline V gene encodes CDR1 LNHNV and CDR2 YYDKDF (reference sequence). The CDR3 consists of 15 residues. The germline V and J ends were trimmed by 0 bases and 4 bases, with 10 bases remaining between them. CDR3 protein: CATSRDKGGNQPQHF. The CDR3 region has the DNA TGTGCCACCAGCAGAGATAAGGGGGGGAATCAGCCCCAGCATTTT. Combining the CDR3 with reference TRBV15 and TRBJ1-5 gives the whole variable domain DAMVIQNPRYQVTQFGKPVTLSCSQTLNHNVMYWYQQKSSQAPKLLFHYYDKDFNNEADTPDNFQSRRPNTSFCFLDIRSPGLGDTAMYLCATSRDKGGNQPQHFGDGTRLSIL.

V usage is TRBV30 and J usage is TRBJ2-3; 8 nucleotides line up with TRBD2. CDR3 length: 13 residues. The V gene's germline CDR1 is GTSNPN and CDR2 SVGIG (reference sequence). The V and J ends lost 2 bases and 4 bases, in that order; junction bases with no gene match: 2. CDR3 loop: CAWSRGLADTQYF. The CDR3 DNA reads TGTGCCTGGAGTCGGGGACTAGCAGATACGCAGTATTTT. The variable domain in full, completed from reference TRBV30 and TRBJ2-3, reads SQTIHQWPATLVQPVGSPLSLECTVEGTSNPNLYWYRQAAGRGLQLLFYSVGIGQISSEVPQNLSASRPQDRQFILSSKKLLLSDSGFYLCAWSRGLADTQYFGPGTRLTVL.

There are a few counts of this clonotype. The chain employs TRBV7-9 and TRBJ2-7; TRBD2 aligns across 7 bases. Losses at the gene ends were 8 bases for V and 4 bases for J; bases not matched to a gene: 11. The CDR3 contains 14 residues. The V gene's germline CDR1 is SEHNR and CDR2 FQNEAQ (reference sequence). CDR3 protein: CASHRAGRDYEQYF. The CDR3 DNA reads as TGTGCCAGCCATAGAGCGGGAAGAGATTACGAGCAGTACTTC.

CDR3 sequence reads: CASSWRDGSYEQYF. The CDR3, as DNA: TGCGCCAGCAGCTGGAGGGACGGCTCCTACGAGCAGTACTTC. The V and J genes are TRBV5-1 and TRBJ2-7; a weak D match, TRBD2 (6 bases). The CDR3 spans 14 residues. Germline CDR1 SGHRS, CDR2 YFSETQ. V was shortened by 3 bases and J by 0 bases, with 10 bases between the two germline ends.

The chain combines TRBV6-1 with TRBJ2-1, with 11 bases identical to TRBD2. Germline V gene data show CDR1 as MNHNS and CDR2 as SASEGT. The CDR3 extends over 17 amino acids. V lost 6 bases to trimming and J lost 10 bases; unmatched junction nucleotides: 17. The CDR3 protein is CASSSETTSGVPGEQFF. The DNA of the CDR3 is TGTGCCAGCAGCAGTGAGACGACTAGCGGGGTGCCCGGGGAGCAGTTCTTC.

V usage is TRBV20-1 and J usage is TRBJ2-5; D gene ambiguous. CDR1 is DFQATT and CDR2 is SNEGSKA in the germline V gene (reference sequence). The CDR3 has 17 amino acids. Trimming stripped 1 base from V and 11 bases from J, with 29 bases between. The CDR3 DNA sequence: TGCAGTGCTAGAGTGAGTGACGCCCTTGGTCCCCTCAAGGTTCAGTACTTC. Amino acids: CSARVSDALGPLKVQYF.

The CDR3 here is CASSLLGGSVYEQYF. In DNA form, the CDR3 reads TGTGCCAGCAGTTTGTTGGGCGGGAGCGTGTACGAGCAGTACTTC. V is TRBV28 and J is TRBJ2-1; 7 bases align to TRBD2. The DNA end lines up better with TRBJ2-7; the J call may be wrong. The CDR3 length is 15 residues. Germline lookup yields CDR1 MDHEN and CDR2 SYDVKM.

This chain links TRBV7-2 with TRBJ2-3; D is possibly TRBD1 (5 bases). CDR1 SGHTA and CDR2 FQGNSA come from the germline V gene. Between the trimmed V and J ends, which lost 5 bases and 4 bases, there was a span of 13 bases. This CDR3 has 14 amino acids. The CDR3 sequence is CASSPPGFPDTQYF. The CDR3 nucleotides are TGTGCCAGCAGCCCCCCAGGGTTTCCAGATACGCAGTATTTT.

Only a few counts were recorded for this clonotype. J is TRBJ2-4 and V is TRBV6-1, with unresolved D. Germline V CDR1 and CDR2: MNHNS, SASEGT. This CDR3 has 13 residues. Trimming pared 3 bases from V and 6 bases from J, leaving 9 bases between. CDR3 amino acids: CASSEPTRNIQYF. DNA for the CDR3: TGTGCCAGCAGTGAGCCCACACGAAACATTCAGTACTTC.

The chain couples TRBV5-1 to TRBJ2-5, with D unresolved. Germline V CDR1 and CDR2: SGHRS, YFSETQ. This CDR3 contains 13 residues. Trimming shortened V by 0 bases and J by 2 bases, and 5 bases separated the two germline ends. CDR3 loop: CASSLAPQETQYF. CDR3 bases: TGCGCCAGCAGCTTGGCCCCGCAAGAGACCCAGTACTTC.